The 3 T cell receptor beta chains listed next were all sequenced from one sample in a study of T cells in localized non-small cell lung cancer. Here immunoSEQ multiplex PCR was the method, and the copy in TCRdb shows in-frame clones only, minus some. The sample shows nearly 25,000 clones, 92% of them seen only once. The input for sequencing was peripheral blood, taken before any cancer treatment. These receptors were obtained from a man aged 35-69 years with stage III squamous cell lung carcinoma.

The V call is TRBV5-1, the J call TRBJ1-4; tentatively, D is TRBD1 (6 bases). In germline, CDR1 is SGHRS, CDR2 YFSETQ. V lost 1 base to trimming and J lost 6 bases, with 13 bases between them. The CDR3 sequence is 15 residues long. Written as DNA, the CDR3 is TGCGCCAGCAGCTTGTGGGCCGGGGGCGATGAAAAACTGTTTTTT. This encodes CASSLWAGGDEKLFF.

The chain combines TRBV28 with TRBJ2-7; possible D gene TRBD1, 5 bases. The germline gives CDR1 MDHEN, CDR2 SYDVKM. Trimming pared 1 base from V and 1 base from J, leaving 11 bases between. The CDR3 runs to 15 residues. The CDR3 DNA reads as TGTGCCAGCAGTTTATCAGGGTCCGCATCCTACGAGCAGTACTTC. Protein sequence: CASSLSGSASYEQYF.

About this clone: Other DNA variants within this sample encode the same CDR3. The chain combines TRBV2 with TRBJ1-1, with D perhaps TRBD1 (5 bases). CDR1 and CDR2 from the germline V gene are SNHLY and FYNNEI. V lost 3 bases and J 0 bases, leaving 8 bases between the germline ends. The CDR3 loop spans 14 amino acids. Here the CDR3 reads CASSDMTVNTEAFF. Here the CDR3 DNA reads TGTGCCAGCAGTGACATGACAGTGAACACTGAAGCTTTCTTT. Drawing the rest from reference TRBV2 and TRBJ1-1, the complete variable domain is EPEVTQTPSHQVTQMGQEVILRCVPISNHLYFYWYRQILGQKVEFLVSFYNNEISEKSEIFDDQFSVERPDGSNFTLKIRSTKLEDSAMYFCASSDMTVNTEAFFGQGTRLTVV.